The T cell receptor beta chain under discussion was sequenced for a study of T cells in Graves' hyperthyroidism and ophthalmopathy. Germline CDR1 reads DFQATT; CDR2 reads SNEGSKA (reference sequence). This CDR3 region has 16 residues. Trimming pared 0 bases from V and 0 bases from J, leaving 13 bases between. This clonotype was counted ten times or more. Its cognate antigen is unknown. Regions amplified from RNA transcripts were the TCR beta CDR3 regions. First-round RT-PCR with HTBI primers amplified the TCR CDR3 region. TCRdb processed the multiplex PCR reads anew with MiXCR; each CDR3 protein has one entry. The table has fewer than 600,000 distinct CDR3 sequences, 13% to 15% seen once. Whole-study results and caveats: Blood also held most thyroid clonotypes expanded beyond 0.001.

The material sequenced was blood. The chain joins TRBV20-1 to TRBJ2-3; D is uncertain. This clonotype was sampled from a woman between 40 and 50 years old with Graves' hyperthyroidism. DNA for the CDR3: TGCAGTGCTAGAGATTCAGGACCGAGCAGCACAGATACGCAGTATTTT. It yields the protein CSARDSGPSSTDTQYF.